A single sample is the source of the 4 T cell receptor beta chains below, sequenced in a study of cytomegalovirus exposure and HLA in healthy donors. The PCR used 60 Vbeta and 13 Jbeta primers. Using immunoSEQ multiplex PCR, the repertoire was profiled, and TCRdb retains in-frame clones only, with some absent. This table has 150,000 to 200,000 clones, 60% to 85% appearing once. Sequencing was done on a sample of PBMCs. The receptors were gathered from a woman aged 45-60 years in good health and CMV-seropositive.

The V gene is TRBV19, the J gene TRBJ2-3; tentative D call: TRBD2 (6 bases). Trimming shortened V by 6 bases and J by 4 bases, and 17 bases separated the two germline ends. CDR1 is LNHDA and CDR2 is SQIVND in the germline V gene (reference sequence). The CDR3 totals 15 residues. As DNA, the CDR3 is TGTGCCAGTAGATCGCCGGGACTGGCCGCAGATACGCAGTATTTT. Amino acids: CASRSPGLAADTQYF. Full variable domain (rest looked up from reference TRBV19 and TRBJ2-3): DGGITQSPKYLFRKEGQNVTLSCEQNLNHDAMYWYRQDPGQGLRLIYYSQIVNDFQKGDIAEGYSVSREKKESFPLTVTSAQKNPTAFYLCASRSPGLAADTQYFGPGTRLTVL.

This clone has just one count. The chain has TRBV29-1 and TRBJ2-1; D is uncertain. The ends were cut back, 1 base at V and 0 bases at J, with 10 bases in the middle. The V gene's germline CDR1 is SQVTM and CDR2 ANQGSEA. The CDR3 covers 15 residues. The CDR3 protein is CSVEGYRSSYNEQFF. CDR3 coding DNA: TGCAGCGTTGAAGGTTACAGAAGCTCCTACAATGAGCAGTTCTTC.

This clone was observed a few times. The J gene is TRBJ1-5, the V gene TRBV7-8; 7 positions agree with TRBD1. The V gene's germline CDR1 is SGHVS and CDR2 FQNEAQ. After removal of 4 bases from V and 5 bases from J, the junction contained 11 bases not matched to a gene. The CDR3 is 16 amino acids. The CDR3 sequence is CASSSSYGQGDQPQHF. The CDR3 DNA sequence: TGTGCCAGCAGCTCCTCTTATGGGCAGGGGGATCAGCCCCAGCATTTT.

The chain recombines TRBV2 with TRBJ1-2; D gene uncertain. V was shortened by 8 bases and J by 4 bases, with 11 bases between the two germline ends. Germline V gene data show CDR1 as SNHLY and CDR2 as FYNNEI. This CDR3 region has 12 residues. The CDR3 here is CASDLRGYGYTF. DNA for the CDR3: TGTGCCAGCGACCTGAGAGGCTATGGCTACACCTTC.